Listed below are T cell receptor beta chains from one sample, sequenced in a study of neurological immune-mediated disorders. TCRdb reprocessed the 5' RACE reads via MiXCR and lists one record per CDR3 protein. The table has about 95,000 distinct CDR3 sequences, roughly 4% seen once. Sequenced: PBMCs. The origin of the receptors is a woman under 30 with multiple sclerosis. CDR3s include the opening cysteine and the closing phenylalanine or tryptophan. The D gene is left open where the match is weak. The size field is filled for only some rows; it gives once, few, many or a size class.

cdr3_aa cdr3_nt j_call clone_size v_call d_call
CSAARTGNSPLHF TGCAGTGCTGCCAGGACGGGAAATTCACCCCTCCACTTT TRBJ1-6 many TRBV20-1 NA
CSARKGIMGQPQHF TGCAGTGCTAGAAAGGGGATTATGGGTCAGCCCCAGCATTTT TRBJ1-5 many TRBV20-1 NA
CASGLNSYEQYF TGTGCCAGCGGTCTTAACAGCTACGAGCAGTACTTC TRBJ2-7 many TRBV6-5 NA
CASSESPVGVKNIQYF TGTGCCAGCAGTGAGAGCCCGGTAGGGGTCAAAAACATTCAGTACTTC TRBJ2-4 many TRBV6-1 NA
CASSVDSGGARDTQYF TGTGCCAGCAGCGTCGATAGCGGGGGGGCTAGAGATACGCAGTATTTT TRBJ2-3 many TRBV9 TRBD2
CASSLDFADTQYF TGTGCCAGCAGTTTAGATTTCGCAGATACGCAGTATTTT TRBJ2-3 many TRBV12-3/TRBV12-4 NA
CASRRTGQRGTEAFF TGTGCCAGCAGAAGGACAGGGCAGAGGGGGACTGAAGCTTTCTTT TRBJ1-1 many TRBV6-6 TRBD1
CASSTRDRGMNTEAFF TGCGCCAGCAGCACCCGGGACAGGGGAATGAACACTGAAGCTTTCTTT TRBJ1-1 many TRBV5-1 TRBD1
CASSWTGNSNQPQHF TGTGCCAGCAGCTGGACAGGAAATAGCAATCAGCCCCAGCATTTT TRBJ1-5 few TRBV7-2 TRBD1
CASSPPQGLGNQPQHF TGTGCCAGCAGTCCCCCACAGGGATTGGGCAATCAGCCCCAGCATTTT TRBJ1-5 NA TRBV12-3/TRBV12-4 NA
CASRAGTDYEQYF TGTGCCAGCAGGGCCGGGACAGACTACGAGCAGTACTTC TRBJ2-7 many TRBV5-6 TRBD1
CSANRGNTEAFF TGCAGCGCCAACAGGGGTAACACTGAAGCTTTCTTT TRBJ1-1 many TRBV29-1 TRBD1
CAIRTYGNEQYF TGTGCCATCAGGACCTACGGAAACGAGCAGTACTTC TRBJ2-7 many TRBV10-3 NA
CASSLWDSYGYTF TGCGCCAGCAGCTTGTGGGACAGCTATGGCTACACCTTC TRBJ1-2 many TRBV5-1 TRBD1
CATSRGGTEAFF TGTGCCACCTCGAGGGGGGGCACTGAAGCTTTCTTT TRBJ1-1 many TRBV12-3/TRBV12-4 NA